This TCR beta chain was recovered during a study of regulatory T cells in long-lasting Graves disease. This clonotype has just a few counts. The antigen remains unidentified. Notes on the study in general: Having few samples may have compromised the accuracy.

V was shortened by 2 bases and J by 3 bases, with 14 bases between the two germline ends. This CDR3 is built from 16 residues. In building TCR beta libraries, iRepertoire HTBI primers were used together with Arm-PCR of CDR3 regions. In TCRdb, the multiplex PCR reads were re-called with MiXCR into one record per CDR3 protein. The sample contains about 520,000 distinct CDR3 sequences, 9.5% to 15% of which appear only once. Time point here: newly diagnosed GD, antithyroid drugs for less than 3 months. Making the TCR library involved RNA that had been extracted from PBMCs. EDTA tubes collected nine milliliters of peripheral blood. This sample also appeared in a second study, on T cells in Graves' hyperthyroidism and ophthalmopathy. That work contributes: HTBI primers were used for first-round RT-PCR of the TCR CDR3.

This clonotype was sampled from a young woman with Graves disease. Sequenced material: peripheral blood mononuclear cells (PBMCs), taken at new diagnosis, from a patient treated with antithyroid drugs. This sequence joins TRBV12-3 or TRBV12-4 and TRBJ1-3; perhaps TRBD1 as D (6 bases). Here the CDR3 DNA reads TGTGCCAGCAGTTTATGGGGGGGGGCGAATGGAAACACCATATATTTT. Protein sequence: CASSLWGGANGNTIYF.